This record covers a single T cell receptor (beta chain). Individuals drawn from approximately 22 US areas were roughly 18 to 95 years old. Participant-reported clinical history was the basis for cohort assignment. The sample is drawn from a study of blood T cell repertoires in COVID-19. Background on the study: The United States, Italy and Spain were the sources of the acute and convalescent COVID-19 samples.

The V end lost 2 bases, the J end lost 0 bases, and 10 bases lay between the germline ends. CDR1 is LNHDA, CDR2 SQIVND, per germline (reference sequence). CDR3 size: 15 residues. Sequenced by immunoSEQ multiplex PCR; TCRdb stores in-frame clones only, minus some. Of some 330,000 clones listed, 70% to 90% are singletons. Material: PBMCs or T cells enriched from blood (not recorded which). The chain has TRBV19 and TRBJ1-2; no reliable D call. The sequence came from a man aged 25-45 years who had recovered from COVID-19. CDR3 loop: CASSIQGGSNYGYTF. In DNA, the CDR3 is TGTGCCAGTAGTATACAAGGCGGTTCTAACTATGGCTACACCTTC.